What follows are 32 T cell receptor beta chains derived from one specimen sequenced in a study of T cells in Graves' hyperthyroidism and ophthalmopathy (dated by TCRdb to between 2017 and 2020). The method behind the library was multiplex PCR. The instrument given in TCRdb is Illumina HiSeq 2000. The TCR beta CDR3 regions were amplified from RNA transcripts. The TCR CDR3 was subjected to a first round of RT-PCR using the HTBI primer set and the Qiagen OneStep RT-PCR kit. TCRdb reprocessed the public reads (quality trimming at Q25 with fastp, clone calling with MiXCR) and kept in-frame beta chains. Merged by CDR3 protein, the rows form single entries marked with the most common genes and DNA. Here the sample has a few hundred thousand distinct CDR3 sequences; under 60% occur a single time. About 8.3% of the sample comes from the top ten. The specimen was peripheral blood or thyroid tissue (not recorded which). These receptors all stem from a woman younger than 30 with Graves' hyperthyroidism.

Here the CDR3 reads CASTFRGAEAFF. Here the CDR3 DNA reads TGTGCCAGCACCTTCCGGGGGGCTGAAGCTTTCTTT. The J gene is TRBJ1-1, the V gene TRBV7-9; TRBD1 might be the D (5 bases). The CDR3 extends over 12 amino acids. The V gene lost 7 bases and the J gene lost 6 bases, with 12 bases spanning the gap. The germline V gene has CDR1 SEHNR and CDR2 FQNEAQ (reference sequence).

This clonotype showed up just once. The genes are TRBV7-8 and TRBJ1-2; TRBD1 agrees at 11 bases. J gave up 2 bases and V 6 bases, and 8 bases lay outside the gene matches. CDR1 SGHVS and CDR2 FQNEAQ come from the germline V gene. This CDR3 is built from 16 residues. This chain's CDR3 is CASRFGTGGQNYGYTF. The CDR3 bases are TGTGCCAGCAGGTTCGGGACAGGGGGACAGAACTATGGCTACACCTTC.

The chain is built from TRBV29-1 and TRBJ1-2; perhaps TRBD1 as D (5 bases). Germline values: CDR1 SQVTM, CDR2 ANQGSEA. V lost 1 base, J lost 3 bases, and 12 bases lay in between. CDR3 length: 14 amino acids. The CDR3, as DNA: TGCAGCGTTGAAGCCTCGGGGCGGTACTATGGCTACACCTTC. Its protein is CSVEASGRYYGYTF. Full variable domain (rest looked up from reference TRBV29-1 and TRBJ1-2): SAVISQKPSRDICQRGTSLTIQCQVDSQVTMMFWYRQQPGQSLTLIATANQGSEATYESGFVIDKFPISRPNLTFSTLTVSNMSPEDSSIYLCSVEASGRYYGYTFGSGTRLTVV.

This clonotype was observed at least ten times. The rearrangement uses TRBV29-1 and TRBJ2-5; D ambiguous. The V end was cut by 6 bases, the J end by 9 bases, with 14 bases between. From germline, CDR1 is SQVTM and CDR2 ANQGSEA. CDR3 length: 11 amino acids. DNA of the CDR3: TGCAGCGTCACGACTGGATCGGCCCAGTACTTC. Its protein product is CSVTTGSAQYF.

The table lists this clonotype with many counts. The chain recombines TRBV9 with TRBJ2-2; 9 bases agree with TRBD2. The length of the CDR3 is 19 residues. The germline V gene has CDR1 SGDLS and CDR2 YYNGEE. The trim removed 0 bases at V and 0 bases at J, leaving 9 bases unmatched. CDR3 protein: CASSVDSLLAGTNTGELFF. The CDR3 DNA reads TGTGCCAGCAGCGTAGATAGCCTTCTAGCGGGAACGAACACCGGGGAGCTGTTTTTT.

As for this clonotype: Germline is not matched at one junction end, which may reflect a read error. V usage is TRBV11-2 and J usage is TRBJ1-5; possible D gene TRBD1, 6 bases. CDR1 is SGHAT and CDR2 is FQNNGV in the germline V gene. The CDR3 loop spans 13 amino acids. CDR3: CASSAGVVQPQHF. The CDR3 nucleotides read TGCGCCAGCAGCGCAGGGGTTGTTCAGCCCCAGCATTTT.

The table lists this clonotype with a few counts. The CDR3 here is CSAADGPYEQYF. Here the CDR3 DNA reads TGCAGCGCCGCGGACGGTCCCTACGAGCAGTACTTC. This sequence joins TRBV29-1 and TRBJ2-7; D is unclear. Deletions cut 7 bases from V and 2 bases from J, with 12 bases between. In germline, CDR1 is SQVTM, CDR2 ANQGSEA. This CDR3 comprises 12 residues.

The CDR3 DNA is TGTGCCAGCAGCTTCCCTAGGTTTTCCTACGAGCAGTACTTC. Its protein product is CASSFPRFSYEQYF. This chain joins TRBV5-6 and TRBJ2-7; D unclear. The CDR3 is made up of 14 amino acids. With 2 bases removed from V and 1 base from J, the gap between germline ends came to 10 bases. Germline assignment: CDR1 SGHDT and CDR2 YYEEEE.

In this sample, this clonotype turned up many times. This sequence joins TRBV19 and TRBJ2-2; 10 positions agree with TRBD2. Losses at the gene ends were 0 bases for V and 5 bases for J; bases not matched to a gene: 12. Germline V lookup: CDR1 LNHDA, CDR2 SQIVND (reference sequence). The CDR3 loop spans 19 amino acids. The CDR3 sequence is CASSIDVGLAGDMTGELFF. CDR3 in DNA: TGTGCCAGTAGTATAGATGTTGGTCTAGCGGGAGATATGACCGGGGAGCTGTTTTTT.

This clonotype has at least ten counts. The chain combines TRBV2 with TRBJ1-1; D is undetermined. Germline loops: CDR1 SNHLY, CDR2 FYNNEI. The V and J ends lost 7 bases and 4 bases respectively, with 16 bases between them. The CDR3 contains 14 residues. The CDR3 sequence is CASTREEISTEAFF. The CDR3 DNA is TGTGCCAGCACGAGGGAGGAGATCAGCACTGAAGCTTTCTTT.

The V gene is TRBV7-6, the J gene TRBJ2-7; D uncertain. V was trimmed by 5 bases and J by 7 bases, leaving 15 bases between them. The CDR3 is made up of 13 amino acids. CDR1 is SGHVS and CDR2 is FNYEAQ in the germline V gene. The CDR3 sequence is CASSVTPSNEQYF. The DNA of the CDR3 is TGTGCCAGCAGCGTGACGCCGAGCAATGAGCAGTACTTC.

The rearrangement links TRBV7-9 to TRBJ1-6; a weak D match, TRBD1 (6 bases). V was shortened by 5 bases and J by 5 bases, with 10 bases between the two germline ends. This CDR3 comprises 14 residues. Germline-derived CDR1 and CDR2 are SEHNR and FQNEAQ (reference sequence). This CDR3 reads CASSTGQDNSPLHF. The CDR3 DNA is TGTGCCAGCAGCACGGGACAAGATAATTCACCCCTCCACTTT.

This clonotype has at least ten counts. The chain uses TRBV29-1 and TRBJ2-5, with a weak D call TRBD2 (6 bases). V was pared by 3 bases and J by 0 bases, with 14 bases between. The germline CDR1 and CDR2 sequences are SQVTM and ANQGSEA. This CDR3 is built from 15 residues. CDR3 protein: CSVEPSGGYQETQYF. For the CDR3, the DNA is TGCAGCGTTGAGCCCTCTGGAGGGTACCAAGAGACCCAGTACTTC.

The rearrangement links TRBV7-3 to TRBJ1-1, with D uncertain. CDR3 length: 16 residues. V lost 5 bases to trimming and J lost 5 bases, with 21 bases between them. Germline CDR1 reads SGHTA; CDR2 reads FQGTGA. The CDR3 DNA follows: TGTGCCAGCAGCCGACTAGCGGGGAAGTTGGAGACTGAAGCTTTCTTT. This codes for CASSRLAGKLETEAFF.

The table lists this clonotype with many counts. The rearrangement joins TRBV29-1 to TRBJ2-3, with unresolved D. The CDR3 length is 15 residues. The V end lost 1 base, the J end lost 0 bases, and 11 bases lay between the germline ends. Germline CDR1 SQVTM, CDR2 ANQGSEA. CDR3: CSVEGLRVSTDTQYF. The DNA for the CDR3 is TGCAGCGTTGAAGGCCTACGGGTTAGCACAGATACGCAGTATTTT.

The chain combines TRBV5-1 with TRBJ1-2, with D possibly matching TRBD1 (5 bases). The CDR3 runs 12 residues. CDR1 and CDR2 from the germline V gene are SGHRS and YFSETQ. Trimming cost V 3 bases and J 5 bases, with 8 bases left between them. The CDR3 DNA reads TGCGCCAGCAGCTACCGACAGTATGGCTACACCTTC. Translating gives CASSYRQYGYTF. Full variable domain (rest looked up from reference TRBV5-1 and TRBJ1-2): KAGVTQTPRYLIKTRGQQVTLSCSPISGHRSVSWYQQTPGQGLQFLFEYFSETQRNKGNFPGRFSGRQFSNSRSEMNVSTLELGDSALYLCASSYRQYGYTFGSGTRLTVV.

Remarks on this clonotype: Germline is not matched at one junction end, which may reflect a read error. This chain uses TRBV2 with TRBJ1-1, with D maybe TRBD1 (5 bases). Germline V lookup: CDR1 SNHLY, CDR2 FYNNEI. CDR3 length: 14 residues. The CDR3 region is CASSHLQDDAEALF. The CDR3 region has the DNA TGTGCCAGCAGTCACCTACAGGATGACGCTGAAGCTCTCTTT. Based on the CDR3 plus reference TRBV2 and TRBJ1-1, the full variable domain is EPEVTQTPSHQVTQMGQEVILRCVPISNHLYFYWYRQILGQKVEFLVSFYNNEISEKSEIFDDQFSVERPDGSNFTLKIRSTKLEDSAMYFCASSHLQDDAEALFGQGTRLTVV.

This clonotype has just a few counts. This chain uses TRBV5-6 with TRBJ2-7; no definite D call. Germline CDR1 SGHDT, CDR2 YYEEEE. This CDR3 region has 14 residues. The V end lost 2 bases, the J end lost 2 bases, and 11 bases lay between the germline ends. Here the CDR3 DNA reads TGTGCCAGCAGCTTCGGATTTCCCCCCTACGAGCAGTACTTC. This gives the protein CASSFGFPPYEQYF.

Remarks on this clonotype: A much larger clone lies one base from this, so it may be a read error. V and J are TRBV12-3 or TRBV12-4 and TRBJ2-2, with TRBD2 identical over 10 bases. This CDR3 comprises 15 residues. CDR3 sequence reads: CASSLLAGDPGELVF. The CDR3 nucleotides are TGTGCCAGCAGTTTGCTAGCGGGAGATCCCGGGGAGCTGGTTTTT.

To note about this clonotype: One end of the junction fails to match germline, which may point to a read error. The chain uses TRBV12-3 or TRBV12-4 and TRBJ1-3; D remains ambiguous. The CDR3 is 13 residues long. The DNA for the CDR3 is TGTGCCAACAGTTTGAGCTCTGGAAACACCATATATTTT. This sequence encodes CANSLSSGNTIYF.

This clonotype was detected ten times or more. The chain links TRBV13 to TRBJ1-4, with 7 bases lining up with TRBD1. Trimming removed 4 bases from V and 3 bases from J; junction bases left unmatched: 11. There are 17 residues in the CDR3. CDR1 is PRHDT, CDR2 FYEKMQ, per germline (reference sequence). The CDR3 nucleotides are TGTGCCAGCAGCTCCGACCGCTCCGGGACAGCTAATGAAAAACTGTTTTTT. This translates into CASSSDRSGTANEKLFF.

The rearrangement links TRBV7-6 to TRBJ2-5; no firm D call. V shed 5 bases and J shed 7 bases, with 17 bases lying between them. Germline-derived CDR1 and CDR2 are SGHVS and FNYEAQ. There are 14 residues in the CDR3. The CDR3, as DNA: TGTGCCAGCAGCGACCGACGGTATTCCAGGACCCAGTACTTC. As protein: CASSDRRYSRTQYF.

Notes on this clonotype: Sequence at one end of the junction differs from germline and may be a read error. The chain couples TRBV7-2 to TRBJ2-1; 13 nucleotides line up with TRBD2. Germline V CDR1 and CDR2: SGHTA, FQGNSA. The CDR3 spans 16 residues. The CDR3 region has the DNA TGCGCCAGCAGCTTCACACTAGCGGGAGGGAGCAATGAGCAGTTCTTC. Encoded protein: CASSFTLAGGSNEQFF.

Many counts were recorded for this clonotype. The CDR3 is CAISDLDYEQYF. Written as DNA, the CDR3 is TGTGCCATCAGTGACCTCGACTACGAGCAGTACTTC. The chain combines TRBV10-3 with TRBJ2-7; no firm D call. Germline V lookup: CDR1 ENHRY, CDR2 SYGVKD. The CDR3 runs to 12 residues. V dropped 3 bases and J dropped 3 bases, with 6 bases sitting between them.

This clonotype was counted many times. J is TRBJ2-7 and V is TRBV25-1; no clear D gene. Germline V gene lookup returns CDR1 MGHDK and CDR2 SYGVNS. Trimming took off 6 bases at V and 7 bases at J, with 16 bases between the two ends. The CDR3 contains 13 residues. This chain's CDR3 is CASSPTGRREQYF. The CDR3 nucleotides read TGTGCCAGCAGCCCGACCGGGCGGCGGGAGCAGTACTTC.

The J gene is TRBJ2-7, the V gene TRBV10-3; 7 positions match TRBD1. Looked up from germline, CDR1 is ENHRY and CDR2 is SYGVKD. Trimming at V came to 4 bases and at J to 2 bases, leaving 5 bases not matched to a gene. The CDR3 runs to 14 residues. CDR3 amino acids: CAISGGQVTYEQYF. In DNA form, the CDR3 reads TGTGCCATCAGTGGAGGACAGGTAACCTACGAGCAGTACTTC.

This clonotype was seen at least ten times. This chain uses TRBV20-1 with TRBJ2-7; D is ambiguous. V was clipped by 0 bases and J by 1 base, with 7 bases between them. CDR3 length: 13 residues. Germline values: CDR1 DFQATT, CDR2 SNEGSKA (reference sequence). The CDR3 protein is CSARDGGSYEQYF. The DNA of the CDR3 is TGCAGTGCTAGAGATGGTGGGTCCTACGAGCAGTACTTC.

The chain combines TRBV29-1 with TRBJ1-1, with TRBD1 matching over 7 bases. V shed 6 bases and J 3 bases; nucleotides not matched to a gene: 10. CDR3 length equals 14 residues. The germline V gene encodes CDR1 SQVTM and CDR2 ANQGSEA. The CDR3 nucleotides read TGCAGCGTACTCCCCGGACAGGTGTACACTGAAGCTTTCTTT. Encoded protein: CSVLPGQVYTEAFF.

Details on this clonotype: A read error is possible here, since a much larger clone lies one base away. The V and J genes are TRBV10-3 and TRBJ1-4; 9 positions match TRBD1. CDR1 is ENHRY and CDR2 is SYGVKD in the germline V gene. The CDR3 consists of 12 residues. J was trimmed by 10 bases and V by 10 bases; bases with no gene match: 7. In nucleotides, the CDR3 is TGTGCCAGCGGACAGGGGAGTGGAAAACTGTTTTTT. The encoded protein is CASGQGSGKLFF.

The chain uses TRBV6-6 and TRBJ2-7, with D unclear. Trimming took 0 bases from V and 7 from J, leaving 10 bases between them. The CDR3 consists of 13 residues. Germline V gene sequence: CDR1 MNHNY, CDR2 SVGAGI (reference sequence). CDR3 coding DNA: TGTGCCAGCAGTTACTCAATAAGGCGGGAGCAGTACTTC. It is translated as CASSYSIRREQYF.

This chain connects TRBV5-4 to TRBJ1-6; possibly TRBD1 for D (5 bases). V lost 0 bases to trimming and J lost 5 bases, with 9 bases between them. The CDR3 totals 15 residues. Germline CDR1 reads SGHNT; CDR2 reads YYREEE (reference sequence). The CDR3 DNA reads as TGTGCCAGCAGCTTGGGGGGGGTAAATAATTCACCCCTCCACTTT. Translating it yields CASSLGGVNNSPLHF.

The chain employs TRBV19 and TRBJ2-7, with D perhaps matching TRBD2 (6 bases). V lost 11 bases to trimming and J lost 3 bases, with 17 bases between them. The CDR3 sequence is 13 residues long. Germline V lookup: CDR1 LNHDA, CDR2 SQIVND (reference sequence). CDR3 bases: TGTGCCTGGTGTGGGGGGTTAGACTACGAGCAGTACTTC. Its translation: CAWCGGLDYEQYF.